This T cell receptor beta chain was retrieved from a study of tumor-infiltrating lymphocytes in primary liver carcinoma. Study-level information: Patients were men and women aged 30 to 69 years. Broader study findings: Because of bulk unsorted sampling, CD4+ and CD8+ repertoires were not subjected to comparison. Blood fell significantly below tumors in its top-250-clone fraction (p = 0.039).

Concerning this clonotype itself: The target antigen is unknown.

Trimming took off 6 bases at V and 4 bases at J, with 15 bases between the two ends. Per germline, CDR1 SGHRS and CDR2 YFSETQ. The CDR3 is 14 residues long. The blood RNA (from unsorted whole blood) was obtained, and germline DNA was also extracted. A sample of roughly 4 milliliters of peripheral blood was taken before surgery. Making TCR beta cDNA involved approximately 480 ng total RNA and a constant-region primer. Three nested multiplex PCR rounds of slightly modified ARM-PCR generated TCR beta libraries. Amplification in the first two PCR rounds was performed using TRBV1-TRBV30 forward primers and a C-beta reverse primer for about 10 cycles each. Using its own MiXCR run on the multiplex PCR reads, TCRdb lists one record per CDR3 protein. The sample records a few hundred thousand distinct CDR3 sequences, almost 60% being singletons.

The sequencing sample was made of peripheral blood. The TCR comes from a young woman with primary liver carcinoma and hepatitis B virus infection. The chain carries TRBV5-1 and TRBJ2-3, with D uncertain. CDR3 sequence reads: CASKPPEVSDTQYF. The CDR3 DNA reads as TGCGCCAGCAAACCACCCGAGGTTTCAGATACGCAGTATTTT.